The present T cell receptor beta chain was sequenced within a study of early T cells in non-severe SARS-CoV-2 infection. Study-level points and caveats: Database matching using VDJdb favored anti-spike CD8 responses, with private and CD4 specificities left missing.

TCRdb ran MiXCR on the 5' RACE reads and lists one entry per CDR3 protein. Here the sample spans some 48,000 distinct CDR3 sequences, around 6.5% being singletons. This clonotype came up many times. Antigen unknown. The length of the CDR3 is 14 residues. CDR1 is MDHEN and CDR2 is SYDVKM in the germline V gene. The ends were cut back, 6 bases at V and 9 bases at J, with 15 bases in the middle. This chain uses TRBV28 with TRBJ1-6; a possible D gene is TRBD1 (6 bases). The receptor's source is an adult who was a healthcare worker with PCR-confirmed SARS-CoV-2 infection or an uninfected control (not recorded which). This sample comprised whole blood, obtained at baseline. The CDR3 protein is CASSPAQGSSPLHF. Written as DNA, the CDR3 is TGTGCCAGCAGCCCCGCTCAGGGGAGTTCACCCCTCCACTTT. The variable domain in full, completed from reference TRBV28 and TRBJ1-6, reads DVKVTQSSRYLVKRTGEKVFLECVQDMDHENMFWYRQDPGLGLRLIYFSYDVKMKEKGDIPEGYSVSREKKERFSLILESASTNQTSMYLCASSPAQGSSPLHFGNGTRLTVT.